The rows below give T cell receptor beta chains drawn from one sample of a study of T-cell reconstitution after alpha-beta-depleted transplantation in children. TCRdb fed the PCR reads into MiXCR, producing one record per CDR3 protein. The sample carries about 340,000 distinct CDR3 sequences, 9% to 12% recorded once. The starting material was PBMCs from the stem cell graft donor, obtained from the stem cell graft. These receptors were obtained from a human donor who donated a stem cell graft to a child with acute lymphoblastic leukemia. Both conserved end residues are part of each CDR3. A D gene is named only where the DNA matches it firmly. Expanded clones are given a class, and other clones once, few, many or no size at all.

TRBV7-6	TRBD2	TRBJ2-1	.	TGTGCCAGCAGCCCCCCGGCTAGCGGGTACATTGAGCAGTTCTTC	CASSPPASGYIEQFF
TRBV10-3	.	TRBJ2-1	many	TGTGCCACAAGGGCCGGAGGGCCCTACAATGAGCAGTTCTTC	CATRAGGPYNEQFF
TRBV20-1	.	TRBJ1-5	.	TGCAGTGCCGGGGGCGGGGTTGGGTTTGATCAGCCCCAGCATTTT	CSAGGGVGFDQPQHF
TRBV3-1	.	TRBJ2-1	.	TGTGCCAGCAGCCGGCTCCCCAATGAGCAGTTCTTC	CASSRLPNEQFF
TRBV12-3/TRBV12-4	TRBD2	TRBJ2-7	.	TGTGCCAGCTCTCCGACCCTTAATCTAGCGGGAGGGCCTTACGAGCAGTACTTC	CASSPTLNLAGGPYEQYF
TRBV7-3	.	TRBJ2-3	few	TGTGCCAGCAGCCCCCTCGCGCGAGAAGATACGCAGTATTTT	CASSPLAREDTQYF
TRBV5-1	.	TRBJ2-5	few	TGCGCCAGCAGCTTGTTAGGCTTGGCGGCGAGGGGAGGAGAGACCCAGTACTTC	CASSLLGLAARGGETQYF
TRBV4-1	.	TRBJ2-7	.	TGCGCCAGCAGCCAACTGGGACCCCGGGGGTACGAGCAGTACTTC	CASSQLGPRGYEQYF
TRBV28	TRBD1	TRBJ2-3	many	TGTGCCAGCAGCCATCCCCCGGGACAGGGGACAGATACGCAGTATTTT	CASSHPPGQGTDTQYF
TRBV12-3/TRBV12-4	TRBD1	TRBJ2-2	few	TGTGCCAGCAGTGCCGGGACAGGGGGCAGAACCGGGGAGCTGTTTTTT	CASSAGTGGRTGELFF
TRBV29-1	.	TRBJ1-1	many	TGCAGCGTTCAGGCGGTGGGGGCGCCTGAAGCTTTCTTT	CSVQAVGAPEAFF
TRBV7-9	.	TRBJ2-6	few	TGTGCCAGCAGCTTGGGGGGCCTCTCTGGGGCCAACGTCCTGACTTTC	CASSLGGLSGANVLTF
TRBV4-3	.	TRBJ2-7	.	TGCGCCAGCAGCCGCGGAGAAGACAGCTCCTACGAGCAGTACTTC	CASSRGEDSSYEQYF
TRBV4-1	TRBD1	TRBJ1-1	many	TGCGCCAGCAGACAGGGGTCTGTGAACACTGAAGCTTTCTTT	CASRQGSVNTEAFF
TRBV3-1	.	TRBJ2-2	many	TGTGCCAGCAGCCGCGGGACAGAGAGGAACGGGGAGCTGTTTTTT	CASSRGTERNGELFF
TRBV28	.	TRBJ2-1	.	TGTGCCAGCAGTTACAGGGACTACAATGAGCAGTTCTTC	CASSYRDYNEQFF
TRBV20-1	.	TRBJ2-1	many	TGCAGTGCTAGAGATTCGATAATAGCGGACAATGAGCAGTTCTTC	CSARDSIIADNEQFF
TRBV7-9	.	TRBJ2-5	few	TGTGCCAGCAGCTTACCGGGTCGAAGAGAGACCCAGTACTTC	CASSLPGRRETQYF
TRBV9	TRBD1	TRBJ1-1	.	TGTGCCAGCAGCGTAGTGCGACAGGGGGGCACTGAAGCTTTCTTT	CASSVVRQGGTEAFF
TRBV27	.	TRBJ2-7	many	TGTGCCAGCAAGCGTGCGGCCTCCTACGAGCAGTACTTC	CASKRAASYEQYF
TRBV10-3	TRBD2	TRBJ2-3	many	TGTGCCATCAGTCCCGGGACTAGCGGCACAGATACGCAGTATTTT	CAISPGTSGTDTQYF
TRBV5-1	TRBD1	TRBJ2-7	many	TGCGCCAGCAGCTTTAGAACGACAGGGGACGAGCAGTACTTC	CASSFRTTGDEQYF